The 17 T cell receptor beta chains given below trace back to one sample, sequenced in a study of brain T cells in children with intractable seizures. Measured with immunoSEQ multiplex PCR; TCRdb has only the in-frame clones, and not every one. The sample includes around 10,000 clones, 69% of them seen just once. The sequenced cases were selected for having the highest brain T cell transcript signatures. The sequences come from resected brain tissue, collected at surgery. All receptors come from a girl under 10 years old with tuberous sclerosis and intractable seizures.

The chain is built from TRBV7-8 and TRBJ1-5, with TRBD1 identical over 8 bases. The CDR3 loop spans 14 amino acids. Germline assignment: CDR1 SGHVS and CDR2 FQNEAQ. Trimming removed 5 bases from V and 7 bases from J; junction bases left unmatched: 7. CDR3: CASSPDRVNQPQHF. The CDR3 DNA follows: TGTGCCAGCAGCCCGGACAGGGTAAACCAGCCCCAGCATTTT.

The chain uses TRBV6-1 and TRBJ2-7; the D is unclear. From germline, CDR1 is MNHNS and CDR2 SASEGT. V shed 2 bases and J shed 3 bases, with 5 bases lying between them. The CDR3 consists of 12 residues. CDR3 region: CASSEIRYEQYV. CDR3 in DNA: TGTGCCAGCAGTGAAATCCGCTACGAGCAGTACGTC.

This rearrangement joins TRBV10-3 to TRBJ1-2; possible D gene TRBD1, 6 bases. Trimming left V 5 bases short and J 4 bases short, with 14 bases between. The CDR3 runs 14 residues. Germline assignment: CDR1 ENHRY and CDR2 SYGVKD. The CDR3 bases are TGTGCCATCAGTCCGGGGGGCGCGTTCTATGGCTACACCTTC. Translation: CAISPGGAFYGYTF.

This clone was seen only a few times. The chain carries TRBV24-1 and TRBJ2-5; D is possibly TRBD1 or TRBD2 (6 bases each). V was cut by 1 base and J by 2 bases, with 10 bases left in between. Germline lookup yields CDR1 KGHDR and CDR2 SFDVKD. The CDR3 length is 15 residues. CDR3 amino acids: CATSDFEGGQETQYF. CDR3 coding DNA: TGTGCCACCAGTGATTTTGAGGGGGGACAAGAGACCCAGTACTTC.

The chain has TRBV24-1 and TRBJ1-1; D may be TRBD1 (6 bases). Per the germline V gene, CDR1 is KGHDR and CDR2 is SFDVKD. The CDR3 has 12 residues. The V and J ends lost 9 bases and 4 bases respectively, with 11 bases between them. CDR3 in amino acids: CATAGVSTEAFF. CDR3 sequence (DNA): TGTGCCACCGCAGGGGTAAGCACTGAAGCTTTCTTT.

This chain uses TRBV9 with TRBJ1-1; 7 bases fit TRBD1. The CDR3 has 15 residues. The V gene's germline CDR1 is SGDLS and CDR2 YYNGEE. V shed 3 bases and J 5 bases; nucleotides not matched to a gene: 10. The CDR3 DNA reads TGTGCCAGCAGCGCAGACCCAGGGGGGGGGACTGAAGCTTTCTTT. It codes for CASSADPGGGTEAFF.

The V call is TRBV20-1, the J call TRBJ2-7, with TRBD1 matching over 9 bases. V shed 3 bases and J 3 bases; nucleotides not matched to a gene: 6. Per germline, CDR1 DFQATT and CDR2 SNEGSKA (reference sequence). CDR3 size: 14 residues. CDR3 DNA sequence: TGCAGTGCTAGTGACGGGACAGGGAACTACGAGCAGTACTTC. Protein sequence: CSASDGTGNYEQYF.

The chain recombines TRBV19 with TRBJ1-1, with TRBD1 identical over 7 bases. Trimming cost V 5 bases and J 2 bases; bases outside gene matches: 5. This CDR3 has 14 residues. Germline CDR1 LNHDA, CDR2 SQIVND (reference sequence). The chain's CDR3 is CASSYDRVNTEAFF. DNA of the CDR3: TGTGCCAGTAGTTACGACAGGGTTAACACTGAAGCTTTCTTT.

The V call is TRBV5-1, the J call TRBJ1-1; perhaps TRBD1 as D (5 bases). Trimming took 4 bases from V and 6 from J, leaving 19 bases between them. The CDR3 is made up of 15 amino acids. The V gene's germline CDR1 is SGHRS and CDR2 YFSETQ. CDR3 sequence reads: CASSPWGERGPEAFF. The CDR3 DNA sequence: TGCGCCAGCAGCCCCTGGGGGGAGAGGGGCCCTGAAGCTTTCTTT.

This clone is judged medium-sized. This chain links TRBV5-3 with TRBJ2-7, with unresolved D. TRBV5-3 carries the ORF label, with uncertain function. The CDR3 is 15 residues long. V was pared by 4 bases and J by 1 base, with 15 bases between. The CDR3 bases are TGTGCCAGAAGCCTCCCGGGTTCGGATTCCTACGAGCAGTACGTC. It encodes CARSLPGSDSYEQYV.

This clone was counted a few times. The genes are TRBV29-1 and TRBJ1-2, with D perhaps TRBD1 (5 bases). Trimming took off 6 bases at V and 4 bases at J, with 15 bases between the two ends. The CDR3 loop spans 13 amino acids. Germline CDR1 reads SQVTM; CDR2 reads ANQGSEA. CDR3 region: CSVGTSDPYGYTF. In DNA, the CDR3 is TGCAGCGTCGGGACCTCGGACCCCTATGGCTACACCTTC. Full variable domain (missing parts from reference TRBV29-1 and TRBJ1-2): SAVISQKPSRDICQRGTSLTIQCQVDSQVTMMFWYRQQPGQSLTLIATANQGSEATYESGFVIDKFPISRPNLTFSTLTVSNMSPEDSSIYLCSVGTSDPYGYTFGSGTRLTVV.

In its sample, this clone was seen a few times. J is TRBJ1-1 and V is TRBV21-1; TRBD1 is taken as the D call from the table, unchecked against the DNA. TRBV21-1 is assigned pseudogene status. The CDR3 runs 17 residues. CDR3 in DNA: TGTGCCAGCAGCAAAAGGGGGACAGGGGGCGAGTGGGATGAAGCTTTCTTT. This gives the protein CASSKRGTGGEWDEAFF.

The chain links TRBV29-1 to TRBJ2-7; D is perhaps TRBD1 (6 bases). This CDR3 contains 11 residues. The germline gives CDR1 SQVTM, CDR2 ANQGSEA. V was pared by 8 bases and J by 4 bases, with 12 bases between. The CDR3 is CSPRGGYEQYV. The CDR3, as DNA: TGCAGCCCCCGAGGGGGTTACGAGCAGTACGTC.

The V and J genes are TRBV14 and TRBJ1-2, with D perhaps TRBD1 (6 bases). The CDR3 totals 16 residues. Germline values: CDR1 SGHDN, CDR2 FVKESK. V lost 5 bases to trimming and J lost 6 bases, with 22 bases between them. The CDR3 region is CASSFRARQEFNGYTF. The CDR3 DNA follows: TGTGCCAGCAGCTTCAGGGCAAGACAGGAGTTTAATGGCTACACCTTC.

The chain couples TRBV29-1 to TRBJ1-3; D may be TRBD1 (5 bases). Germline lookup yields CDR1 SQVTM and CDR2 ANQGSEA. V was pared by 4 bases and J by 0 bases, with 10 bases between. There are 14 residues in the CDR3. The CDR3 spells CSVGRGGSGNTIYF. The CDR3, as DNA: TGCAGCGTTGGACGGGGCGGCTCTGGAAACACCATATATTTT.

The V gene is TRBV18, the J gene TRBJ2-2; D is unclear. Germline V lookup: CDR1 KGHSH, CDR2 LQKENI. The length of the CDR3 is 14 residues. The V and J ends lost 6 bases and 1 base respectively, with 9 bases between them. The CDR3, as DNA: TGTGCCAGCTCTCAAAACAGGAACACCGGGGAGCTGTTTTTT. Translation: CASSQNRNTGELFF.

This clone is medium-sized (0.01 to 0.1%) within its sample. This sequence joins TRBV18 and TRBJ2-7; D may be TRBD2 (6 bases). This CDR3 spans 14 amino acids. The V gene lost 0 bases and the J gene lost 2 bases, with 8 bases spanning the gap. The V gene's germline CDR1 is KGHSH and CDR2 LQKENI. Written as DNA, the CDR3 is TGTGCCAGCTCACCACCAGGGAGGCCCTACGAGCAGTACGTC. Translated, it gives CASSPPGRPYEQYV.